This T cell receptor beta chain was sequenced during a study of PD-L1 blockade in urothelial cancer. Study-wide background: Analyses used blood from 3 weeks (second dose) and 6 weeks after treatment start.

V lost 2 bases to trimming and J lost 9 bases; unmatched junction nucleotides: 4. CDR1 and CDR2 (germline): MNHNY, SVGAGI (reference sequence). The CDR3 is made up of 12 amino acids. The method was immunoSEQ multiplex PCR; TCRdb's version includes in-frame clones alone and lacks a portion of them. The sample has approximately 91,000 clones, roughly 83% seen once; the top ten hold around 8%. The time point was: peripheral blood 6 weeks after treatment start. This receptor was taken from an older man with urothelial cancer. The sample consisted of PBMCs, taken around atezolizumab (anti-PD-L1) treatment. V gene TRBV6-6 combines with J gene TRBJ2-7, with 7 positions matching TRBD1. The DNA for the CDR3 is TGTGCCAGCAGTTACGGCAGGGGGAGGCAGTACTTC. Translation: CASSYGRGRQYF.